These 25 T cell receptor beta chains came from one sample sequenced in a study of control samples from healthy donors and cancer patients (dated by TCRdb to 2018 to 2020). The library was made by the immunoSEQ multiplex PCR assay. Entries here come from immuneACCESS through TCRdb and include only in-frame sequences with V and J called. Some clones fail to appear in such tables; in the studies checked, an unresolved V gene covers under half of the shortfall, and the cause of the remainder is unknown. Here the sample has about 410,000 clones; 80% to 95% occur a single time. The ten largest clones take up around 6.4% of the sample. Sequenced sample: PBMCs. All receptors derive from a man aged 35-49 years with head and neck cancer.

This clone was detected a few times. The rearrangement links TRBV6-5 to TRBJ2-5; 10 nucleotides line up with TRBD1. CDR1 and CDR2 (germline): MNHEY, SVGAGI. With V trimmed by 0 bases and J by 5 bases, 6 bases remained unmatched. This CDR3 has 16 amino acids. The DNA of the CDR3 is TGTGCCAGCAGTTACTCCGGACAGGGGGTTTTGGAGACCCAGTACTTC. It translates to CASSYSGQGVLETQYF.

V and J are TRBV30 and TRBJ1-2; D may be TRBD1 (5 bases). The CDR3 totals 17 residues. V gave up 1 base and J gave up 5 bases, with 23 bases separating them. Germline V CDR1 and CDR2: GTSNPN, SVGIG (reference sequence). CDR3 in amino acids: CAWSEQAVIPPGYGYTF. In nucleotides, the CDR3 is TGTGCCTGGAGTGAACAGGCTGTTATACCCCCCGGTTATGGCTACACCTTC. The whole variable domain, remainder taken from reference TRBV30 and TRBJ1-2, is SQTIHQWPATLVQPVGSPLSLECTVEGTSNPNLYWYRQAAGRGLQLLFYSVGIGQISSEVPQNLSASRPQDRQFILSSKKLLLSDSGFYLCAWSEQAVIPPGYGYTFGSGTRLTVV.

The J gene is TRBJ1-2, the V gene TRBV30; no reliable D call. Germline V CDR1 and CDR2: GTSNPN, SVGIG (reference sequence). V was shortened by 0 bases and J by 5 bases, with 10 bases between the two germline ends. The CDR3 has 13 amino acids. The CDR3 DNA sequence: TGTGCCTGGAGTGTCCTAGCCGGTTATGGCTACACCTTC. It is translated as CAWSVLAGYGYTF.

The chain joins TRBV5-1 to TRBJ2-5; maybe TRBD2 (7 bases). The CDR3 has 15 amino acids. Trimming pared 0 bases from V and 5 bases from J, leaving 14 bases between. CDR1 and CDR2 from the germline V gene are SGHRS and YFSETQ. CDR3 protein: CASSLEGGLRETQYF. In DNA, the CDR3 is TGCGCCAGCAGCTTGGAGGGGGGGTTGCGTGAGACCCAGTACTTC.

The CDR3 reads CASSPRTGFEQYF. CDR3 nucleotide sequence: TGTGCCAGCAGCCCTCGGACAGGGTTTGAGCAGTACTTC. The rearrangement uses TRBV7-3 and TRBJ2-7, with 8 bases identical to TRBD1. This CDR3 spans 13 amino acids. Looked up from germline, CDR1 is SGHTA and CDR2 is FQGTGA. The trim removed 5 bases at V and 7 bases at J, leaving 7 bases unmatched.

This chain uses TRBV28 with TRBJ2-1, with D possibly TRBD2 on 6 matching bases. CDR1 is MDHEN, CDR2 SYDVKM, per germline. Trimming took off 10 bases at V and 0 bases at J, with 10 bases between the two ends. CDR3 size: 13 residues. CDR3 in amino acids: CATGGNSYNEQFF. In DNA form, the CDR3 reads TGTGCCACCGGCGGGAACTCCTACAATGAGCAGTTCTTC. Looking up the rest from reference TRBV28 and TRBJ2-1 gives the full variable domain: DVKVTQSSRYLVKRTGEKVFLECVQDMDHENMFWYRQDPGLGLRLIYFSYDVKMKEKGDIPEGYSVSREKKERFSLILESASTNQTSMYLCATGGNSYNEQFFGPGTRLTVL.

The V gene is TRBV18, the J gene TRBJ2-1, with TRBD2 as a possible D gene (5 bases). This CDR3 is built from 18 residues. Trimming removed 9 bases from V and 0 bases from J, with 24 bases in between. Germline V lookup: CDR1 KGHSH, CDR2 LQKENI. CDR3 in amino acids: CASQSQREGYPSYNEQFF. CDR3 in DNA: TGTGCCAGTCAATCACAACGAGAGGGTTACCCCTCCTACAATGAGCAGTTCTTC.

V gene TRBV3-1 (or the pseudogene TRBV3-2) combines with J gene TRBJ2-7; D perhaps matches TRBD2 (7 bases). CDR3 size: 15 residues. V was pared by 4 bases and J by 3 bases, with 16 bases between. Germline assignment: CDR1 LGHDT and CDR2 YNNKEL (reference sequence). The CDR3 DNA follows: TGTGCCAGCAGCCCCGGTTGGGGGGGCGACTACGAGCAGTACTTC. It translates to CASSPGWGGDYEQYF.

The CDR3 protein is CASSSPGLAVTGELFF. CDR3 nucleotides: TGCGCCAGCAGCTCGCCGGGACTAGCGGTCACCGGGGAGCTGTTTTTT. The chain uses TRBV5-1 and TRBJ2-2; 11 bases match TRBD2. This CDR3 region has 16 residues. Trimming at V came to 3 bases and at J to 4 bases, leaving 5 bases not matched to a gene. Germline CDR1 and CDR2: SGHRS and YFSETQ.

In its sample, this clone was seen once. The chain recombines TRBV15 with TRBJ1-5; D not certain. Germline loops: CDR1 LNHNV, CDR2 YYDKDF (reference sequence). Trimming took off 4 bases at V and 5 bases at J, with 9 bases between the two ends. The CDR3 covers 13 residues. CDR3 in DNA: TGTGCCACCAGCACCCTGGCCGATCAGCCCCAGCATTTT. This sequence encodes CATSTLADQPQHF.

The chain carries TRBV29-1 and TRBJ2-3; D gene unclear. The CDR3 extends over 13 amino acids. Germline CDR1 reads SQVTM; CDR2 reads ANQGSEA. Trimming took 4 bases from V and 2 from J, leaving 10 bases between them. CDR3 nucleotides: TGCAGCGTTGGTCGACTTCTCACAGATACGCAGTATTTT. Translated, it gives CSVGRLLTDTQYF.

The V and J genes are TRBV6-2 or TRBV6-3 and TRBJ2-7, with TRBD2 matching 7 bases. CDR3 length: 14 amino acids. In germline, CDR1 is MNHEY, CDR2 SVGEGT. With V trimmed by 6 bases and J by 3 bases, 8 bases remained unmatched. DNA for the CDR3: TGTGCCAGCAGCCCACTAGCGTGGGTCTACGAGCAGTACTTC. Residues: CASSPLAWVYEQYF.

In its sample, this clone was seen once. This chain uses TRBV7-9 with TRBJ2-7, with 8 bases matching TRBD2. This CDR3 spans 13 amino acids. CDR1 and CDR2 (germline): SEHNR, FQNEAQ (reference sequence). The J segment lost 3 bases and the V segment lost 8 bases, leaving 6 bases of the junction unmatched. The CDR3 sequence is CASRGGTSYEQYF. The CDR3 nucleotides read TGTGCCAGCCGAGGGGGGACTAGCTACGAGCAGTACTTC.

The chain recombines TRBV19 with TRBJ1-2; 12 positions agree with TRBD1. Germline V gives CDR1 LNHDA, CDR2 SQIVND (reference sequence). This CDR3 contains 13 residues. V lost 7 bases, J lost 8 bases, and 5 bases stayed unmatched. The DNA of the CDR3 is TGTGCCAGTACCCCGGGACAGGGGGCCGGCTACACCTTC. Amino acids: CASTPGQGAGYTF.

The rearrangement links TRBV4-3 to TRBJ1-1; a possible D gene is TRBD1 (6 bases). V dropped 1 base and J dropped 1 base, with 16 bases sitting between them. The germline CDR1 and CDR2 sequences are LGHNA and YSLEER. The CDR3 totals 17 residues. CDR3 loop: CASSQGITGSGNTEAFF. CDR3 bases: TGCGCCAGCAGCCAAGGTATTACAGGGTCGGGGAACACTGAAGCTTTCTTT.

The chain uses TRBV6-1 and TRBJ2-1, with D possibly being TRBD1 (6 bases). Germline values: CDR1 MNHNS, CDR2 SASEGT. This CDR3 is 15 amino acids long. V lost 2 bases and J 7 bases, leaving 15 bases between the germline ends. The CDR3 here is CASSEFGQIRNEQFF. The CDR3 nucleotides read TGTGCCAGCAGTGAATTCGGACAGATTAGGAATGAGCAGTTCTTC.

The chain carries TRBV7-2 and TRBJ1-3, with a possible D match to TRBD1 (6 bases). In germline, CDR1 is SGHTA, CDR2 FQGNSA. This CDR3 has 16 residues. Trimming shortened V by 5 bases and J by 0 bases, and 14 bases separated the two germline ends. The CDR3 is CASSPRRGSSGNTIYF. CDR3 in DNA: TGTGCCAGCAGCCCCCGAAGGGGGAGCTCTGGAAACACCATATATTTT.

This clone was observed once. The chain links TRBV7-3 to TRBJ2-1, with TRBD1 matching over 9 bases. The CDR3 contains 14 residues. CDR1 is SGHTA, CDR2 FQGTGA, per germline. The trim removed 4 bases at V and 4 bases at J, leaving 2 bases unmatched. The CDR3 region is CASSSTGGYNEQFF. The CDR3 bases are TGTGCCAGCAGCTCGACAGGGGGATACAATGAGCAGTTCTTC.

In DNA, the CDR3 is TGTGCCAGCTCACCCCAGGGGGTCACTTACGAGCAGTACTTC. Translated, it gives CASSPQGVTYEQYF. The chain is built from TRBV18 and TRBJ2-7, with 7 bases that match TRBD1. The V gene end was trimmed by 3 bases and the J gene end by 4 bases; junction bases not matched to a gene: 6. CDR3 length: 14 amino acids. The germline V gene has CDR1 KGHSH and CDR2 LQKENI.

The chain joins TRBV7-2 to TRBJ2-7; D uncertain. This CDR3 is 12 amino acids long. The germline V gene encodes CDR1 SGHTA and CDR2 FQGNSA. Trimming removed 2 bases at V and 3 bases at J, with 5 bases between. The CDR3 DNA follows: TGTGCCAGCAGCTTAAGGAGCTACGAGCAGTACTTC. It encodes CASSLRSYEQYF.

The rearrangement uses TRBV14 and TRBJ2-1; D unresolved. This CDR3 has 15 amino acids. V lost 5 bases and J lost 2, with 13 bases in between. Germline V lookup: CDR1 SGHDN, CDR2 FVKESK. Written as DNA, the CDR3 is TGTGCCAGCAGCTCCGGACGTACGGCCTACAATGAGCAGTTCTTC. Translated, it gives CASSSGRTAYNEQFF.

The chain has TRBV7-8 and TRBJ2-7, with TRBD1 as a possible D gene (5 bases). The CDR3 totals 13 residues. The germline V and J ends were trimmed by 5 bases and 6 bases, with 14 bases remaining between them. Germline loops: CDR1 SGHVS, CDR2 FQNEAQ. CDR3 DNA: TGTGCCAGCAGCAGACGGACAATTGGCGAGCAGTACTTC. This codes for CASSRRTIGEQYF. The entire variable domain, with the rest obtained from reference TRBV7-8 and TRBJ2-7, is as follows: GAGVSQSPRYKVAKRGQDVALRCDPISGHVSLFWYQQALGQGPEFLTYFQNEAQLDKSGLPSDRFFAERPEGSVSTLKIQRTQQEDSAVYLCASSRRTIGEQYFGPGTRLTVT.

V and J are TRBV7-2 and TRBJ2-7, with 9 bases lining up with TRBD2. V gave up 5 bases and J gave up 5 bases; unmatched junction bases: 10. Germline loops: CDR1 SGHTA, CDR2 FQGNSA. The CDR3 sequence is 15 residues long. The CDR3 loop is CASSPVDSGGHEQYF. The CDR3 nucleotides read TGTGCCAGCAGCCCGGTCGATAGCGGGGGCCACGAGCAGTACTTC.

The V gene is TRBV7-3, the J gene TRBJ2-7; D is perhaps TRBD2 (6 bases). Trimming shortened V by 5 bases and J by 7 bases, and 15 bases separated the two germline ends. This CDR3 spans 13 amino acids. In germline, CDR1 is SGHTA, CDR2 FQGTGA. The CDR3 spells CASSKTLGGEQYF. The DNA for the CDR3 is TGTGCCAGCAGCAAGACCCTGGGGGGAGAGCAGTACTTC.

Comment on this clone: Distinct nucleotide sequences in the sample also encode this CDR3. This rearrangement joins TRBV9 to TRBJ2-2; 9 nucleotides line up with TRBD1. In germline, CDR1 is SGDLS, CDR2 YYNGEE. This CDR3 region has 16 residues. V dropped 0 bases and J dropped 0; count of bases not matched to a gene: 0. The CDR3 DNA reads TGTGCCAGCAGCGTAGGACAGGGGGCGAACACCGGGGAGCTGTTTTTT. As protein: CASSVGQGANTGELFF.